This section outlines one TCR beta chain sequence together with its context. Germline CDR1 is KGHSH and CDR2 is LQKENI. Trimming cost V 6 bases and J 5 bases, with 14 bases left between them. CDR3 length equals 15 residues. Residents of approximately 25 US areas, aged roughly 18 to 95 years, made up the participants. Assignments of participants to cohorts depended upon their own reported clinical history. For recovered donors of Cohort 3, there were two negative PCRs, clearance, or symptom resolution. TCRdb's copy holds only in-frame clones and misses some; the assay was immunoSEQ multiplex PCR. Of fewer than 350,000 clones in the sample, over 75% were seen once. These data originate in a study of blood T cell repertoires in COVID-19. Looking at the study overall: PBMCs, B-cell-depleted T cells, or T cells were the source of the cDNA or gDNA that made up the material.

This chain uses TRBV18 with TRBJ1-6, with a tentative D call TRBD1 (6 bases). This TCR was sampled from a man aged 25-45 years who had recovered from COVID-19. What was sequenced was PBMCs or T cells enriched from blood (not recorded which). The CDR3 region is CASSPRGGDNSPLHF. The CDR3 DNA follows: TGTGCCAGCTCTCCCAGAGGGGGAGATAATTCACCCCTCCACTTT.